This TCR beta chain was recorded in a study of radiation and T cells in renal cell carcinoma. About the study: Nephrectomy followed 15 Gy stereotactic body radiation by 4 weeks. General study results and limits: Pretreatment tumor biopsies were lacking, so baseline clonotypes are unknown. In blood, top tumor clones expanded by 2 weeks, shrinking by 4.

This CDR3 comprises 14 residues. From germline, CDR1 is SGHTA and CDR2 FQGNSA. Trimming left V 1 base short and J 3 bases short, with 8 bases between. Some clones are missing from TCRdb's copy, which holds only in-frame ones; the method was immunoSEQ multiplex PCR. The data hold approximately 120,000 clones, with roughly 80% observed a single time. For this clone: Its antigen is unidentified. This same CDR3 is encoded by further DNA sequences in the sample.

Time point specified: baseline pretreatment blood. The sample's treatment: 15 Gy SBRT to primary tumor, nephrectomy 4 weeks later. The patient's renal cell carcinoma had clear cell pathology. Sequencing used blood, obtained from a patient whose treatment included radiotherapy and nephrectomy. This chain connects TRBV7-2 to TRBJ2-3; unclear D gene. The sequence was obtained from an older woman with renal cell carcinoma. CDR3 sequence reads: CASSLDSGTDTQYF. Here the CDR3 DNA reads TGTGCCAGCAGCTTAGATTCCGGGACAGATACGCAGTATTTT.